The 19 T cell receptor beta chains in this list originate from one sample, sequenced in a study of control samples from healthy donors and cancer patients. Clones were read by immunoSEQ multiplex PCR, and TCRdb kept only the in-frame ones, dropping some. The listing contains about 200,000 clones. Specimen: blood. These receptors all stem from a woman between 25 and 40 years old in good health.

This sequence joins TRBV18 and TRBJ1-5; D perhaps matches TRBD1 (5 bases). The germline V and J ends were trimmed by 0 bases and 4 bases, with 10 bases remaining between them. Germline V CDR1 and CDR2: KGHSH, LQKENI. CDR3 size: 15 residues. The CDR3 sequence: CASSPPGQPNQPQHF. CDR3 sequence (DNA): TGTGCCAGCTCACCACCGGGGCAGCCAAATCAGCCCCAGCATTTT.

V gene TRBV20-1 combines with J gene TRBJ2-3; 9 positions agree with TRBD2. J gave up 6 bases and V 3 bases, and 10 bases lay outside the gene matches. The CDR3 spans 15 residues. Germline-derived CDR1 and CDR2 are DFQATT and SNEGSKA (reference sequence). The CDR3 reads CSASWTRAGGDTQYF. The CDR3 DNA reads TGCAGTGCTAGTTGGACTCGGGCGGGAGGGGATACGCAGTATTTT.

The genes are TRBV25-1 and TRBJ1-4; D perhaps matches TRBD1 (5 bases). This CDR3 is 15 amino acids long. From germline, CDR1 is MGHDK and CDR2 SYGVNS. V was pared by 6 bases and J by 7 bases, with 18 bases between. In DNA, the CDR3 is TGTGCCAGCAGCCCCTTGCAGGGACGGGGTGAAAAACTGTTTTTT. This translates into CASSPLQGRGEKLFF.

This chain connects TRBV5-5 to TRBJ1-4; 12 bases are shared with TRBD1. CDR3 length: 15 amino acids. J gave up 7 bases and V 6 bases, and 7 bases lay outside the gene matches. Germline CDR1 is SGHKS and CDR2 is YYEKEE (reference sequence). CDR3 nucleotide sequence: TGTGCCAGCACGGGACAGGGGGCAAGGAGTGAAAAACTGTTTTTT. Protein product: CASTGQGARSEKLFF.

This rearrangement joins TRBV11-2 to TRBJ2-1; D is ambiguous. Germline values: CDR1 SGHAT, CDR2 FQNNGV. The germline V and J ends were trimmed by 5 bases and 9 bases, with 11 bases remaining between them. This CDR3 is built from 12 residues. CDR3 in amino acids: CASSPDSVEQFF. The CDR3 nucleotides read TGTGCCAGCAGCCCAGACTCGGTTGAGCAGTTCTTC.

Concerning this clone itself: Other DNA sequences in this sample translate to the same CDR3. The chain has TRBV11-3 and TRBJ2-3, with a tentative D call TRBD1 (6 bases). Looked up from germline, CDR1 is SGHNT and CDR2 is YENEEA. The V end was cut by 3 bases, the J end by 3 bases, with 7 bases between. The CDR3 runs to 13 residues. CDR3 sequence: CASSFQGTDTQYF. CDR3 coding DNA: TGTGCCAGCAGCTTTCAGGGGACAGATACGCAGTATTTT.

The V gene is TRBV27, the J gene TRBJ2-5; tentatively, D is TRBD1 or TRBD2 (5 bases each). Trimming stripped 5 bases from V and 7 bases from J, with 20 bases between. The germline V gene encodes CDR1 MNHEY and CDR2 SMNVEV (reference sequence). The CDR3 contains 15 residues. This chain's CDR3 is CASSPTGTGLGTQYF. For the CDR3, the DNA is TGTGCCAGCAGTCCGACTGGGACCGGTTTGGGGACCCAGTACTTC.

The rearrangement links TRBV5-4 to TRBJ2-7; 8 bases map to TRBD1. Germline values: CDR1 SGHNT, CDR2 YYREEE (reference sequence). CDR3 length: 15 amino acids. The ends lost 2 bases at V and 2 bases at J; junction bases unmatched: 6. This CDR3 is CASSLEPGQAYEQYF. For the CDR3, the DNA is TGTGCCAGCAGCTTAGAACCGGGACAGGCCTACGAGCAGTACTTC.

This chain uses TRBV12-5 with TRBJ1-1, with a tentative D call TRBD1 (6 bases). CDR1 is LGHNT, CDR2 FRNRAP, per germline. The V and J ends lost 6 bases and 7 bases respectively, with 12 bases between them. The CDR3 extends over 12 amino acids. The CDR3 protein is CASGRQANEAFF. The CDR3 DNA reads as TGTGCTAGTGGGAGACAGGCGAATGAAGCTTTCTTT. Full variable domain (remainder filled in from reference TRBV12-5 and TRBJ1-1): DARVTQTPRHKVTEMGQEVTMRCQPILGHNTVFWYRQTMMQGLELLAYFRNRAPLDDSGMPKDRFSAEMPDATLATLKIQPSEPRDSAVYFCASGRQANEAFFGQGTRLTVV.

This chain joins TRBV7-9 and TRBJ1-1; perhaps TRBD1 as D (6 bases). Trimming took off 5 bases at V and 2 bases at J, with 12 bases between the two ends. CDR3 length equals 14 residues. Germline V gives CDR1 SEHNR, CDR2 FQNEAQ (reference sequence). The CDR3 coding sequence is TGTGCCAGCAGCGGGGGGACAACCAACACTGAAGCTTTCTTT. The encoded protein is CASSGGTTNTEAFF.

The rearrangement uses TRBV5-4 and TRBJ2-5; D is possibly TRBD1 or TRBD2 (6 bases each). V dropped 0 bases and J dropped 5 bases, with 14 bases sitting between them. The CDR3 sequence is 15 residues long. The germline gives CDR1 SGHNT, CDR2 YYREEE (reference sequence). DNA of the CDR3: TGTGCCAGCAGCTTGGGGGGGGCGACTCTGGAGACCCAGTACTTC. As protein: CASSLGGATLETQYF.

The chain's CDR3 is CASGASPYNEQFF. The CDR3 bases are TGTGCCTCTGGGGCCTCACCCTACAATGAGCAGTTCTTC. The chain employs TRBV19 and TRBJ2-1, with TRBD1 as a possible D gene (5 bases). In germline, CDR1 is LNHDA, CDR2 SQIVND (reference sequence). V was pared by 11 bases and J by 2 bases, with 13 bases between. The CDR3 totals 13 residues.

The chain combines TRBV28 with TRBJ1-5; TRBD1 agrees at 7 bases. The CDR3 has 17 amino acids. The germline V gene encodes CDR1 MDHEN and CDR2 SYDVKM. The ends lost 3 bases at V and 5 bases at J; junction bases unmatched: 13. DNA of the CDR3: TGTGCCAGCAGTTTTTCTGGATACCGGGACAGACATCAGCCCCAGCATTTT. It codes for CASSFSGYRDRHQPQHF.

The DNA for the CDR3 is TGTGCCAGTAGTATACAGGGCAGCCAGCCCCAGCATTTT. The encoded protein is CASSIQGSQPQHF. The chain uses TRBV19 and TRBJ1-5; D may be TRBD1 (5 bases). The CDR3 totals 13 residues. Germline V gives CDR1 LNHDA, CDR2 SQIVND (reference sequence). Trimming left V 2 bases short and J 7 bases short, with 9 bases between.

The rearrangement joins TRBV6-1 to TRBJ2-3; TRBD2 matches 11 bases. Losses at the gene ends were 4 bases for V and 6 bases for J; bases not matched to a gene: 12. CDR3 length: 17 residues. CDR1 is MNHNS, CDR2 SASEGT, per germline. The CDR3 sequence: CASSASRLAGTQDTQYF. As DNA, the CDR3 is TGTGCCAGCAGTGCCTCTAGACTAGCGGGGACCCAGGATACGCAGTATTTT.

The chain recombines TRBV6-4 with TRBJ2-4; unclear D gene. V lost 0 bases, J lost 6 bases, and 9 bases lay in between. The CDR3 is made up of 14 amino acids. Germline V lookup: CDR1 MRHNA, CDR2 SNTAGT. The CDR3 DNA reads TGTGCCAGCAGTGACTCATATGGGTCAAACATTCAGTACTTC. This translates into CASSDSYGSNIQYF.

The genes are TRBV24-1 and TRBJ2-1; D is unclear. V was trimmed by 1 base and J by 5 bases, leaving 5 bases between them. Per germline, CDR1 KGHDR and CDR2 SFDVKD. The length of the CDR3 is 13 residues. The CDR3 loop is CATSDFIDNEQFF. The CDR3 nucleotides are TGTGCCACCAGTGATTTTATCGACAATGAGCAGTTCTTC.

The CDR3 nucleotides are TGTGCCAGCAGTCTGGACGGAGGCCTAGGAGGCTACACCTTC. Translating it yields CASSLDGGLGGYTF. The chain carries TRBV7-2 and TRBJ1-2; D is ambiguous. The CDR3 covers 14 residues. The germline V gene encodes CDR1 SGHTA and CDR2 FQGNSA. The V end lost 6 bases, the J end lost 8 bases, and 19 bases lay between the germline ends.

The chain uses TRBV27 and TRBJ2-1; TRBD2 matches at 7 bases. V shed 2 bases and J 12 bases; nucleotides not matched to a gene: 7. The germline V gene has CDR1 MNHEY and CDR2 SMNVEV (reference sequence). The CDR3 is made up of 13 amino acids. CDR3 amino acids: CASSLRQRGPQFF. Written as DNA, the CDR3 is TGTGCCAGCAGTTTAAGACAGCGGGGCCCGCAGTTCTTC.